Presented here are 2 T cell receptor beta chains from one specimen sequenced in a study of spatial heterogeneity in lung cancer. As to time point: blood at routine non-recurrence follow-up after resection. One entry per CDR3 protein, called by TCRdb with MiXCR from the 5' RACE reads. Of roughly 72,000 distinct CDR3 sequences listed, 8% to 9.5% were seen once; the top ten hold roughly 1.9%. Sequenced material: PBMCs, taken at follow-up. These receptors were collected from a female donor with early-stage non-small cell lung cancer.

This clonotype was counted many times. CDR3 sequence (DNA): TGTGCTAGTGCCGTGGACAGGCCGGTCGCCTACGAGCAGTACTTC. This gives the protein CASAVDRPVAYEQYF. The V gene is TRBV12-5, the J gene TRBJ2-7; 7 nucleotides match TRBD1. Trimming removed 7 bases from V and 2 bases from J; junction bases left unmatched: 11. This CDR3 is built from 15 residues. Germline CDR1 LGHNT, CDR2 FRNRAP.

This clonotype was picked up many times. The CDR3 DNA reads as TGTGCCAGCAGTTTAGGAGACTCCTACGAGCAGTACTTC. Translation gives CASSLGDSYEQYF. This chain connects TRBV27 to TRBJ2-7; no firm D call. V gave up 2 bases and J gave up 0 bases, with 5 bases separating them. Per germline, CDR1 MNHEY and CDR2 SMNVEV (reference sequence). CDR3 length: 13 residues.